This T cell receptor (beta chain) was identified in a study of CD8+CD57+ T cells in acquired aplastic anemia. Genomic DNA, serving as template, underwent TCR beta VDJ and CDR3 profiling. From the reads, TCRdb called clonotypes with MiXCR, one entry per CDR3 protein. The sample lists about 150,000 distinct CDR3 sequences, around two fifths occurring once. This clonotype showed up many times. Trimming removed 0 bases at V and 1 base at J, with 9 bases between. Germline values: CDR1 SGHRS, CDR2 YFSETQ. CDR3 length equals 15 residues. The sample taken for sequencing was sorted CD4+, CD8+, or CD8+CD57+ T cells (not recorded which) from PBMCs. This TCR was sampled from a human donor in good health, serving as a control. This chain links TRBV5-1 with TRBJ2-3; D is ambiguous. The CDR3 DNA follows: TGCGCCAGCAGCTTGGATGGTAGGGGCACAGATACGCAGTATTTT. Encoded protein: CASSLDGRGTDTQYF. Combining the CDR3 with reference TRBV5-1 and TRBJ2-3 gives the whole variable domain KAGVTQTPRYLIKTRGQQVTLSCSPISGHRSVSWYQQTPGQGLQFLFEYFSETQRNKGNFPGRFSGRQFSNSRSEMNVSTLELGDSALYLCASSLDGRGTDTQYFGPGTRLTVL.